The rows below give T cell receptor beta chains drawn from one sample of a study of T-cell memory formation after mild COVID-19. MiXCR was run by TCRdb on the 5' RACE reads, yielding one entry per CDR3 protein. The table records about 50,000 distinct CDR3 sequences, 12% of them present only once. Sequencing input: PBMCs or a T cell subset sorted from them (not recorded which). Receptor source: a man aged 18-30 years who had mild COVID-19 (a few samples of this study predate the infection). Cell type and time point are not known. Each CDR3 is given with its conserved first and last residue. The order of the fields is V gene, J gene, CDR3 protein.

TRBV6-1	TRBJ2-7	CASSEPQTYEQYF
TRBV7-2	TRBJ2-2	CASSFWGTSGPPGELFF
TRBV29-1	TRBJ2-7	CSVVEGVDEQYF
TRBV6-4	TRBJ2-3	CASSGGASTDTQYF
TRBV12-3/TRBV12-4	TRBJ1-3	CASRLGSAGNTIYF
TRBV7-2	TRBJ1-5	CASSQETWGNQPQHF
TRBV3-1	TRBJ2-3	CASSQNFGPTDTQYF
TRBV7-8	TRBJ1-5	CASSGEGGSSQPQHF
TRBV29-1	TRBJ1-1	CSVERGRATEAFF
TRBV6-5	TRBJ1-5	CASSYSGGGQPQHF
TRBV6-1	TRBJ2-5	CARAIGQGETQYF
TRBV5-1	TRBJ2-5	CASSLSGGFTETQYF
TRBV7-2	TRBJ1-4	CASSLVGTANNEKLFF
TRBV3-1	TRBJ2-3	CASSQETGTLDTDTQYF
TRBV7-6	TRBJ2-2	CASSLVWETGELFF
TRBV5-1	TRBJ2-1	CASSLYLARNEQFF
TRBV3-1	TRBJ1-1	CASGPGLVNTEAFF
TRBV28	TRBJ2-3	CASSIGASSTDTQYF
TRBV27	TRBJ2-1	CASSPLLGGRFDEQFF
TRBV24-1	TRBJ2-2	CATHYTGELFF
TRBV7-2	TRBJ1-6	CASSPFYGPLHF
TRBV7-9	TRBJ2-5	CASSLVPHGRETQYF
TRBV15	TRBJ2-3	CATSRVTGISDTQYF
TRBV4-1	TRBJ1-1	CASSQDIGGYTEAFF
TRBV20-1	NA	CSARELAVLQETQYF
TRBV3-1	TRBJ1-1	CASSPLSGNTEAFF
TRBV27	TRBJ2-3	CASSLVGRQGPVNTQYF